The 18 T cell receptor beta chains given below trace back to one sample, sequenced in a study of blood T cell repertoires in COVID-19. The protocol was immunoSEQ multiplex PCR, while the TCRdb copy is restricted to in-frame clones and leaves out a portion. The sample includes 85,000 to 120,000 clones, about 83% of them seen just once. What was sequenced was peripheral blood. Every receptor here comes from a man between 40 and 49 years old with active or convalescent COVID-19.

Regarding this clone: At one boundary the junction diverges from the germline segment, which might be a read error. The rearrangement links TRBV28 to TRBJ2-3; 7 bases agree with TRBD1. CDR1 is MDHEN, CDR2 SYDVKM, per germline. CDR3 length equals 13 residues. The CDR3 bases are TGTGCCAGCAGTTTATTCGGGACAGCTACGCAGTATTTT. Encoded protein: CASSLFGTATQYF.

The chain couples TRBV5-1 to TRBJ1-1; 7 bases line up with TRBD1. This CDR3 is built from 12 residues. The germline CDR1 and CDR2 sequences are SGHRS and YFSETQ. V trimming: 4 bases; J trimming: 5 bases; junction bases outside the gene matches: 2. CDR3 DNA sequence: TGCGCCAGCAGCCAACAGGGGACTGAAGCTTTCTTT. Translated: CASSQQGTEAFF. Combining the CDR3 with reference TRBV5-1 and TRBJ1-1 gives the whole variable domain KAGVTQTPRYLIKTRGQQVTLSCSPISGHRSVSWYQQTPGQGLQFLFEYFSETQRNKGNFPGRFSGRQFSNSRSEMNVSTLELGDSALYLCASSQQGTEAFFGQGTRLTVV.

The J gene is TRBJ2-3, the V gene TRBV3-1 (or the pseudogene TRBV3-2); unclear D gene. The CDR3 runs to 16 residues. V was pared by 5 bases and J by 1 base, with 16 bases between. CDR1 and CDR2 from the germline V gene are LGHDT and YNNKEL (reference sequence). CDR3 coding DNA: TGTGCCAGCAGCTCCCGGGTTAGTTCGGGCACAGATACGCAGTATTTT. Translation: CASSSRVSSGTDTQYF.

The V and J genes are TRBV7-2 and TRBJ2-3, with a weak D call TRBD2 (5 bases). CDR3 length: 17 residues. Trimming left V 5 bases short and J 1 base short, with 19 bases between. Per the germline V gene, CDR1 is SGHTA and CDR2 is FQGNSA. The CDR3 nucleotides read TGTGCCAGCAGCCCAGGCGCCGGGCGGGCGGGCACAGATACGCAGTATTTT. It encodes CASSPGAGRAGTDTQYF.

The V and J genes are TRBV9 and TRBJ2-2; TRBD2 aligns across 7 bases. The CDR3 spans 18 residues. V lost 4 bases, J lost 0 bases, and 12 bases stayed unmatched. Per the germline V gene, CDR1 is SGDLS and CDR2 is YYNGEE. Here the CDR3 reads CASSIRQGGGANTGELFF. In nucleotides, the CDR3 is TGTGCCAGCAGCATCCGCCAGGGTGGGGGGGCGAACACCGGGGAGCTGTTTTTT.

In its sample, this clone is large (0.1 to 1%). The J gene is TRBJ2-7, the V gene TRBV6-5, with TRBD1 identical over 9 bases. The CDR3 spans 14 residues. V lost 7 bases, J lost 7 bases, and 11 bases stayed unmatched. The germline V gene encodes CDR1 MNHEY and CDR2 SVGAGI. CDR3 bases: TGTGCCAGCAATAATAGGACAGGGGTTAGGGAGCAGTACTTC. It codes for CASNNRTGVREQYF.

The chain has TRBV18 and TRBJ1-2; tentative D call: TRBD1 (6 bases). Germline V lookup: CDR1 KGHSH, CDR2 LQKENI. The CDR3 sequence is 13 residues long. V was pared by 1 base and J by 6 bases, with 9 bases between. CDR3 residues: CASSPRPGDGYTF. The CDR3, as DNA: TGTGCCAGCTCACCACGGCCAGGGGATGGCTACACCTTC.

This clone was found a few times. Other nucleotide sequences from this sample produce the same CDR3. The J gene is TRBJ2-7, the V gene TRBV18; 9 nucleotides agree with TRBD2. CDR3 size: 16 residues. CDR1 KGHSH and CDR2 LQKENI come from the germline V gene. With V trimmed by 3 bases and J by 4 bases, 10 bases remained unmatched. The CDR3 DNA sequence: TGTGCCAGCTCACCCCCCTTGGGAGCGGGGGGATACGAGCAGTACTTC. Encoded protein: CASSPPLGAGGYEQYF.

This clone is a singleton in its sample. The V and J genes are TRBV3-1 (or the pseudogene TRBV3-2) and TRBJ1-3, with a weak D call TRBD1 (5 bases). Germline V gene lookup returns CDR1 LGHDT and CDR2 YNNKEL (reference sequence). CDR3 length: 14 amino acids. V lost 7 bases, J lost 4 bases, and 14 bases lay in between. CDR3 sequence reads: CASKAQGGGNTIYF. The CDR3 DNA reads TGTGCCAGCAAGGCTCAGGGTGGCGGAAACACCATATATTTT.

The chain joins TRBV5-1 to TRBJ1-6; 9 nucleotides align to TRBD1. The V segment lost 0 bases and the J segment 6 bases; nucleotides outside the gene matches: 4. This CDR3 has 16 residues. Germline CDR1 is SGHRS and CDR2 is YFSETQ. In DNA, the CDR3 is TGCGCCAGCAGCTTGGAGGGGACAGGGAGTAATTCACCCCTCCACTTT. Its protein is CASSLEGTGSNSPLHF.

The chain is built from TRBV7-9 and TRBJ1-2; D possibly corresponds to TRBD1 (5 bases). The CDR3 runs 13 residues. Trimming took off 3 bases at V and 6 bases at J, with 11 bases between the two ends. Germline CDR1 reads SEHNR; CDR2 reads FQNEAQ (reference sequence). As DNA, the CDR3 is TGTGCCAGCAGCTTGAGGACGGGGGATGGCTACACCTTC. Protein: CASSLRTGDGYTF.

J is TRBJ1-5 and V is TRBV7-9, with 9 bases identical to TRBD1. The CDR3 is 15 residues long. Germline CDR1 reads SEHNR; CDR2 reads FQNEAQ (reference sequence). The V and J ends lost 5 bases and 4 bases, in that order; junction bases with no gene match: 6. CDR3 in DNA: TGTGCCAGCAGCATTAGTGGACAGGGGAATCAGCCCCAGCATTTT. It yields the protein CASSISGQGNQPQHF.

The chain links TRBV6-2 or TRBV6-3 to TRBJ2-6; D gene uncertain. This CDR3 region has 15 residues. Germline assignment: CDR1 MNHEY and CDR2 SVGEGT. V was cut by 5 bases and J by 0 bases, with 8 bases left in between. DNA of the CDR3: TGTGCCAGCAGTCTACCGAGCTCTGGGGCCAACGTCCTGACTTTC. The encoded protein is CASSLPSSGANVLTF.

CDR3 sequence (DNA): TGCGCCAGCAGCTTACTGGAGCAGCCGCAGTACTTC. Amino acids: CASSLLEQPQYF. The J gene is TRBJ2-7, the V gene TRBV5-1; D not certain. CDR3 length equals 12 residues. CDR1 SGHRS and CDR2 YFSETQ come from the germline V gene. V was cut by 2 bases and J by 9 bases, with 12 bases left in between.

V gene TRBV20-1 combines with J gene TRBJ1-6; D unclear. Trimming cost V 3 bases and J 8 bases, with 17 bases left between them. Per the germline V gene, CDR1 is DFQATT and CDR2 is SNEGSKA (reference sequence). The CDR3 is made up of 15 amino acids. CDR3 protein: CSASNRFLSDSPLHF. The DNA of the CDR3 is TGCAGTGCTAGTAACCGATTTCTTTCGGATTCACCCCTCCACTTT.

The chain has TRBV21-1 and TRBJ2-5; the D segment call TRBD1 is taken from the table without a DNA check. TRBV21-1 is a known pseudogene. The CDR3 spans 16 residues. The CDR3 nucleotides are TGTGCCAGCAGCCCCGACAGGGGGCTAGGCCAAGAGACCCAGTACTTC. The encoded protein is CASSPDRGLGQETQYF.

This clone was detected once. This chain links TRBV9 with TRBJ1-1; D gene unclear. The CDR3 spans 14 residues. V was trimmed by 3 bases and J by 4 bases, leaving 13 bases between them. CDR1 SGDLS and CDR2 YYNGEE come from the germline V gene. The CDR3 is CASSALSGTTEAFF. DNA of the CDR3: TGTGCCAGCAGCGCCTTATCGGGAACCACTGAAGCTTTCTTT.

CDR3 region: CASSESGHTGELFF. As DNA, the CDR3 is TGCGCCAGCAGTGAGTCGGGGCACACCGGGGAGCTGTTTTTT. The gene calls are TRBV10-1 and TRBJ2-2, with D perhaps matching TRBD1 (5 bases). Germline loops: CDR1 WNHNN, CDR2 SYGVQD (reference sequence). There are 14 residues in the CDR3. Trimming took 0 bases from V and 3 from J, leaving 5 bases between them.